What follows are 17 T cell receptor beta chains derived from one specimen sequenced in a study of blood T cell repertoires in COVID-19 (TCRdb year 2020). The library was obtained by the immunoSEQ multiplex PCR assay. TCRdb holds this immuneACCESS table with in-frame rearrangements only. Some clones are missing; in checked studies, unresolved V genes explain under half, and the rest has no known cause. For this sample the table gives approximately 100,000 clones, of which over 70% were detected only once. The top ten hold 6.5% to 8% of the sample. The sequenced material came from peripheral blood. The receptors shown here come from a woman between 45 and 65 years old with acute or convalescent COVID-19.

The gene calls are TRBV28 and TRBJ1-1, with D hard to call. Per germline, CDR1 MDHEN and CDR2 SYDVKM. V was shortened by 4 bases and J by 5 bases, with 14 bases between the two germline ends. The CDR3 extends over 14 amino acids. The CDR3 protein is CASSYKRGGTEAFF. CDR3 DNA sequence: TGTGCCAGCAGTTACAAAAGAGGAGGGACTGAAGCTTTCTTT.

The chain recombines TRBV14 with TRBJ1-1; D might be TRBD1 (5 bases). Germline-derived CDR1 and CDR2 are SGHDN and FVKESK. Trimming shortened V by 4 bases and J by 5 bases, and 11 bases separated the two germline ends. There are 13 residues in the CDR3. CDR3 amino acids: CASSLPGGTEAFF. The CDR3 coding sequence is TGTGCCAGCAGCCTGCCGGGGGGGACTGAAGCTTTCTTT.

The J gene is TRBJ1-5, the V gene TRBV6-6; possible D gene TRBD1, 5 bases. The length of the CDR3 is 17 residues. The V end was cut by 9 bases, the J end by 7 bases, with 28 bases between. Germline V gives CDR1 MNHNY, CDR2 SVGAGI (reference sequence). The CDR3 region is CASSPHTEGRRKQPQHF. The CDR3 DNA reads TGTGCCAGTAGTCCGCACACGGAGGGGCGAAGGAAACAGCCCCAGCATTTT.

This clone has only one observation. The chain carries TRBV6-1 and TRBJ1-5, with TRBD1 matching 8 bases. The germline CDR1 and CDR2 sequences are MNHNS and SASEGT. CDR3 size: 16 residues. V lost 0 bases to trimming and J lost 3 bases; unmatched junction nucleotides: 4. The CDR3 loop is CASSEADRAINQPQHF. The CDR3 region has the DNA TGTGCCAGCAGTGAAGCGGACAGGGCCATCAATCAGCCCCAGCATTTT.

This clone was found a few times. The CDR3 is CASSLSLDEGGYTF. CDR3 DNA sequence: TGTGCCAGCTCACTCTCGCTGGACGAGGGTGGCTACACCTTC. The chain uses TRBV18 and TRBJ1-2; no definite D call. V gave up 4 bases and J gave up 7 bases, with 16 bases separating them. This CDR3 has 14 amino acids. Germline V gene data show CDR1 as KGHSH and CDR2 as LQKENI.

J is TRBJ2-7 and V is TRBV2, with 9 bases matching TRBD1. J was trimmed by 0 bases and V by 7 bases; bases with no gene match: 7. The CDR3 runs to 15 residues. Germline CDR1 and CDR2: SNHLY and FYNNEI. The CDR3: CASTPGQGTSYEQYF. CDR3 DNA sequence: TGTGCCAGCACCCCGGGACAGGGCACCTCCTACGAGCAGTACTTC.

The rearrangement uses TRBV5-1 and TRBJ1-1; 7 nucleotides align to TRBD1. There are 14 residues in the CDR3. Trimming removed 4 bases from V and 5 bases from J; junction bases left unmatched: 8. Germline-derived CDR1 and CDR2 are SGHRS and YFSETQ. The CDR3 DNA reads TGCGCCAGCAGCCCCACAGGGGTGAGGACTGAAGCTTTCTTT. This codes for CASSPTGVRTEAFF.

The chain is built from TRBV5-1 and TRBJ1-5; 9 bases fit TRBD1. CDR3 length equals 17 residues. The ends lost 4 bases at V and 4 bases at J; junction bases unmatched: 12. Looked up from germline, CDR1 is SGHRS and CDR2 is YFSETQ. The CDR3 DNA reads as TGCGCCAGCAGCCCAGGACAGGGGAAGCTGGCGAATCAGCCCCAGCATTTT. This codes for CASSPGQGKLANQPQHF.

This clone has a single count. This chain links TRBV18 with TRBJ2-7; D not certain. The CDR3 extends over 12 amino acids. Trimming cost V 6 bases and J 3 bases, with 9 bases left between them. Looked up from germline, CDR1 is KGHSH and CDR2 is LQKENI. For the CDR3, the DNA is TGTGCCAGCTCGACACAAAACTACGAGCAGTACTTC. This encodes CASSTQNYEQYF.

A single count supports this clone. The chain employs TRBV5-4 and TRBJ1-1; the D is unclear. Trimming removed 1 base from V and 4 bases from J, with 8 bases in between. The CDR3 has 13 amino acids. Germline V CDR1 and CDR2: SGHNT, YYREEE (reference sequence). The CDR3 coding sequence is TGTGCCAGCAGCTTGTCGTCTAGCACTGAAGCTTTCTTT. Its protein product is CASSLSSSTEAFF.

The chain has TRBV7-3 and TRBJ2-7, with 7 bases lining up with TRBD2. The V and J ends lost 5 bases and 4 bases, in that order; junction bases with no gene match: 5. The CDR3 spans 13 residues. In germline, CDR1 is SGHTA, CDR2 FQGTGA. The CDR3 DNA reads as TGTGCCAGCAGCCCCACGCGGGGGTACGAGCAGTACTTC. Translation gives CASSPTRGYEQYF. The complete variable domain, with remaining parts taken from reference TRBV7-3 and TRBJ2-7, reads GAGVSQTPSNKVTEKGKYVELRCDPISGHTALYWYRQSLGQGPEFLIYFQGTGAADDSGLPNDRFFAVRPEGSVSTLKIQRTERGDSAVYLCASSPTRGYEQYFGPGTRLTVT.

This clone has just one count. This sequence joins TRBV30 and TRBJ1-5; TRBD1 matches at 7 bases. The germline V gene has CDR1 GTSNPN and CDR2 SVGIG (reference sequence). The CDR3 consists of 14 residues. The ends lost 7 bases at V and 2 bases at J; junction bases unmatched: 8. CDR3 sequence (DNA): TGTGCCTATGGACAGGCCGCGGGCAATCAGCCCCAGCATTTT. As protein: CAYGQAAGNQPQHF.

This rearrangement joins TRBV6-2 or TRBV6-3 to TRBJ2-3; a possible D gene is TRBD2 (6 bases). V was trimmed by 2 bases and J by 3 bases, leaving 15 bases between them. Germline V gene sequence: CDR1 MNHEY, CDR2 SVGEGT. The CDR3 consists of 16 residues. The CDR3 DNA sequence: TGTGCCAGCAGTTACGTTCGAATGGGGAGGACAGATACGCAGTATTTT. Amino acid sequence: CASSYVRMGRTDTQYF.

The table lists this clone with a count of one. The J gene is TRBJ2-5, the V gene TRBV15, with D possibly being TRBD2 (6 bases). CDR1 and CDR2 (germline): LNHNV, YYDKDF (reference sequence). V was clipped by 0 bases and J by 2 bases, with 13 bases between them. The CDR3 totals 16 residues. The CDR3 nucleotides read TGTGCCACCAGCAGAGATCGGGCGGGGCTACAAGAGACCCAGTACTTC. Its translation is CATSRDRAGLQETQYF.

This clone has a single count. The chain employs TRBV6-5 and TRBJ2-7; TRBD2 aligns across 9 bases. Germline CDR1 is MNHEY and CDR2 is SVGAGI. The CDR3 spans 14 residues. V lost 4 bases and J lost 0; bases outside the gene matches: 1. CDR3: CASSLAGDSYEQYF. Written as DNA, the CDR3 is TGTGCCAGCAGTTTAGCGGGGGACTCCTACGAGCAGTACTTC.

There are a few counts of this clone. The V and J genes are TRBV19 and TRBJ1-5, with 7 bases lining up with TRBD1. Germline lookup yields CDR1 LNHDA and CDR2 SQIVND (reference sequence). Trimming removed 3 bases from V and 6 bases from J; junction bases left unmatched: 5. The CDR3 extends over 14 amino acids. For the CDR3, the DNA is TGTGCCAGTAGTATCACAGGGGTGGGTCAGCCCCAGCATTTT. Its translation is CASSITGVGQPQHF.

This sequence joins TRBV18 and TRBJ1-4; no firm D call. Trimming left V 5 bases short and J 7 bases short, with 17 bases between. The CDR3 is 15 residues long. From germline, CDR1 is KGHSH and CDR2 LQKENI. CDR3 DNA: TGTGCCAGCTCATCAACAAGGGCTCGGGGTGAAAAACTGTTTTTT. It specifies CASSSTRARGEKLFF.